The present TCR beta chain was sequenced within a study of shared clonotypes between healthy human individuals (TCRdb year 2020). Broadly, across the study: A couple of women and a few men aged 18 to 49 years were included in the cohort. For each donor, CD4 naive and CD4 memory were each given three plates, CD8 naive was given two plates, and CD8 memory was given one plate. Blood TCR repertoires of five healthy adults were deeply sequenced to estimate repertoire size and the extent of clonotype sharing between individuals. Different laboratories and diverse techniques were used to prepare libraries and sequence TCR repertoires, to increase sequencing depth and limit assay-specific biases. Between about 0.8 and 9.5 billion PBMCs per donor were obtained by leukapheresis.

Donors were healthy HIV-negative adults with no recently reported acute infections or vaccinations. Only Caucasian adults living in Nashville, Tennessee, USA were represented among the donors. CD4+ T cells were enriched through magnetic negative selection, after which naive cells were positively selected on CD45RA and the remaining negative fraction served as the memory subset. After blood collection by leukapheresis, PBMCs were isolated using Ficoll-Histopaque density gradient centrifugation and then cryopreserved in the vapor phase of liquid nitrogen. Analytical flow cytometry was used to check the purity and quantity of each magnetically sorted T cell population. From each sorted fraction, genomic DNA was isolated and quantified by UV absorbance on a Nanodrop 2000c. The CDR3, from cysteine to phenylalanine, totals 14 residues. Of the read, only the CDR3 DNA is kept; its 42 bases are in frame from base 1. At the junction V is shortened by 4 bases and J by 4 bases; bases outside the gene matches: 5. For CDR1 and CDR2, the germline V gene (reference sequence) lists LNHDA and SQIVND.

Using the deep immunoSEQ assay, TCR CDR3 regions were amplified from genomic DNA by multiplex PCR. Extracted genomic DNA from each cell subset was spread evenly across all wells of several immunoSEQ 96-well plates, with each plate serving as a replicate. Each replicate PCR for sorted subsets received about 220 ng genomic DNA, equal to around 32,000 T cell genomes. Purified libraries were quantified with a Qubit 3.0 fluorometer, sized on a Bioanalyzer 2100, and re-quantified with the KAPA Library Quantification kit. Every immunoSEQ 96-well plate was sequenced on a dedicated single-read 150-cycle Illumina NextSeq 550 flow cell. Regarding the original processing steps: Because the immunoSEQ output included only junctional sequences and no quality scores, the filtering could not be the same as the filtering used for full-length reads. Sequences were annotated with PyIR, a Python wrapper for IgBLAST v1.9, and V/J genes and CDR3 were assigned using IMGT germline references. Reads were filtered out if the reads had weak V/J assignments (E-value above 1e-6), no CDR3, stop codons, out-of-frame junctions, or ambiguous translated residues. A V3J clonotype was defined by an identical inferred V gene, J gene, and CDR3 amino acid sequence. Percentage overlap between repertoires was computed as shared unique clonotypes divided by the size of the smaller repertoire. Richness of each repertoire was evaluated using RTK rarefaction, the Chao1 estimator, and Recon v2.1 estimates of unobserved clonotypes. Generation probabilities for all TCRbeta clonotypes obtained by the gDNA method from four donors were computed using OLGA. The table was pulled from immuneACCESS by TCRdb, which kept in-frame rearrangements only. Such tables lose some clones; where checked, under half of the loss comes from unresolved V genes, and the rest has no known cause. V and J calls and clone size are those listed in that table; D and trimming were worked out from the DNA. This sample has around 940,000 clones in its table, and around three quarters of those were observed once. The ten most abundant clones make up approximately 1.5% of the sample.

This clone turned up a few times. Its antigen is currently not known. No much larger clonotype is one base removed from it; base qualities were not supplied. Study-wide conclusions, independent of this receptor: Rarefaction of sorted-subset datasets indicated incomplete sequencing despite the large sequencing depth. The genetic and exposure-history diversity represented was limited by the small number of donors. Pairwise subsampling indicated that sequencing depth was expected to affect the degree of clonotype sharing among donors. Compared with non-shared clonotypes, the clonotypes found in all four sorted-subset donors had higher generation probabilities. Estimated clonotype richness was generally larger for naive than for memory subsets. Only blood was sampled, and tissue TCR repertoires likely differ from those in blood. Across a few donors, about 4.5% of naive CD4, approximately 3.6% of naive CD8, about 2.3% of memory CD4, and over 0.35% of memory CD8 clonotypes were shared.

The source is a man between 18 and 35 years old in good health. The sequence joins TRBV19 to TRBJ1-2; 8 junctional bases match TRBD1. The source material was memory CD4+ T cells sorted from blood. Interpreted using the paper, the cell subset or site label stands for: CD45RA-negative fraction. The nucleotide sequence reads TGTGCCAGTAGTAAGACAGGGGAAGGCTATGGCTACACCTTC. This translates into CASSKTGEGYGYTF.